This entry lists 13 T cell receptor beta chains sequenced from one sample in a study of shared clonotypes between healthy human individuals. Profiling relied on immunoSEQ multiplex PCR, and the TCRdb table lists in-frame clones only, not all of them. The sample includes around 2.5 million clones, 93% seen only once; the top ten take 0.36%. Sequencing was done on a sample of naive CD4+ T cells from PBMCs. Subset: CD45RA+ positively selected. The receptors originated from a man between 18 and 35 years old in good health. Some clones in this sample may be carry-over from other donors' samples.

The V and J genes are TRBV23-1 and TRBJ2-2, with a tentative D call TRBD1 (5 bases). TRBV23-1 is placed among ORFs of uncertain function. The length of the CDR3 is 18 residues. The ends were cut back, 2 bases at V and 2 bases at J, with 18 bases in the middle. CDR3: CASSQGLQGCPNTGELFF. CDR3 nucleotides: TGCGCCAGCAGTCAAGGTCTTCAGGGATGCCCAAACACCGGGGAGCTGTTTTTT.

This clone was recorded only once. The V call is TRBV5-1, the J call TRBJ2-5; 8 positions match TRBD1. The CDR3 spans 14 residues. Per the germline V gene, CDR1 is SGHRS and CDR2 is YFSETQ. V dropped 5 bases and J dropped 5; count of bases not matched to a gene: 8. The CDR3 bases are TGCGCCAGCAGTAAGACTACAGGGGGGGAGACCCAGTACTTC. Residues: CASSKTTGGETQYF.

This clone showed up just once. The chain uses TRBV7-2 and TRBJ2-3, with 11 bases matching TRBD2. CDR3 size: 19 residues. Trimming removed 2 bases from V and 0 bases from J; junction bases left unmatched: 10. The germline V gene encodes CDR1 SGHTA and CDR2 FQGNSA. The CDR3 loop reads CASSLRLAGGWSSTDTQYF. The CDR3 DNA reads as TGTGCCAGCAGCTTACGTCTAGCGGGAGGTTGGAGTAGCACAGATACGCAGTATTTT.

This clone was seen more than once but under ten times. This chain connects TRBV4-1 to TRBJ1-4; D gene unclear. This CDR3 spans 13 amino acids. Trimming shortened V by 6 bases and J by 5 bases, and 10 bases separated the two germline ends. The germline gives CDR1 MGHRA, CDR2 YSYEKL. CDR3 in amino acids: CASSLLLNEKLFF. The CDR3 bases are TGCGCCAGCAGTCTCTTGCTGAATGAAAAACTGTTTTTT.

V usage is TRBV18 and J usage is TRBJ2-7; tentatively, D is TRBD2 (5 bases). The CDR3 is 12 amino acids. Deletions cut 5 bases from V and 6 bases from J, with 11 bases between. From germline, CDR1 is KGHSH and CDR2 LQKENI. CDR3 coding DNA: TGTGCCAGCTCAGCCCAGGCGGGCGAGCAGTACTTC. Translated: CASSAQAGEQYF.

The chain joins TRBV18 to TRBJ1-2, with TRBD1 as a possible D gene (6 bases). Trimming left V 2 bases short and J 4 bases short, with 17 bases between. This CDR3 comprises 16 residues. CDR1 is KGHSH, CDR2 LQKENI, per germline. CDR3: CASSPLSVTGPYGYTF. DNA of the CDR3: TGTGCCAGCTCACCATTAAGCGTTACAGGGCCCTATGGCTACACCTTC.

V and J are TRBV28 and TRBJ2-3; TRBD1 is a possible D gene (5 bases). V was shortened by 3 bases and J by 2 bases, with 12 bases between the two germline ends. The CDR3 consists of 15 residues. Germline V gene data show CDR1 as MDHEN and CDR2 as SYDVKM. CDR3 in DNA: TGTGCCAGCAGTTTGGGGCAGAGACACACAGATACGCAGTATTTT. Amino acids: CASSLGQRHTDTQYF. The entire variable domain, with the rest obtained from reference TRBV28 and TRBJ2-3, is as follows: DVKVTQSSRYLVKRTGEKVFLECVQDMDHENMFWYRQDPGLGLRLIYFSYDVKMKEKGDIPEGYSVSREKKERFSLILESASTNQTSMYLCASSLGQRHTDTQYFGPGTRLTVL.

This rearrangement joins TRBV28 to TRBJ1-1; D call uncertain. CDR1 is MDHEN and CDR2 is SYDVKM in the germline V gene. Trimming took off 8 bases at V and 5 bases at J, with 12 bases between the two ends. The CDR3 spans 12 residues. CDR3 loop: CASGPWGTEAFF. As DNA, the CDR3 is TGTGCCAGCGGCCCCTGGGGAACTGAAGCTTTCTTT.

This clone was counted a single time. The V gene is TRBV5-5, the J gene TRBJ1-4; tentative D call: TRBD1 (5 bases). From germline, CDR1 is SGHKS and CDR2 YYEKEE (reference sequence). V was clipped by 4 bases and J by 3 bases, with 10 bases between them. This CDR3 is 14 amino acids long. CDR3 region: CASSLQVANEKLFF. The CDR3 DNA is TGTGCCAGCAGCCTACAGGTGGCTAATGAAAAACTGTTTTTT. The full variable domain, rest sourced from reference TRBV5-5 and TRBJ1-4, is DAGVTQSPTHLIKTRGQQVTLRCSPISGHKSVSWYQQVLGQGPQFIFQYYEKEERGRGNFPDRFSARQFPNYSSELNVNALLLGDSALYLCASSLQVANEKLFFGSGTQLSVL.

This clone was found once. CDR3 sequence reads: CASSLSGEQYEQYF. CDR3 nucleotides: TGTGCCAGCAGCTTATCCGGGGAACAGTACGAGCAGTACTTC. This chain uses TRBV7-9 with TRBJ2-7, with a weak D call TRBD2 (5 bases). The germline CDR1 and CDR2 sequences are SEHNR and FQNEAQ (reference sequence). The CDR3 is made up of 14 amino acids. The ends were cut back, 2 bases at V and 4 bases at J, with 12 bases in the middle.

Comment on this clone: Other DNA sequences within the sample encode an identical CDR3. V and J are TRBV28 and TRBJ2-7; the match to TRBD1 covers 11 bases. The germline V gene encodes CDR1 MDHEN and CDR2 SYDVKM. V was pared by 6 bases and J by 1 base, with 5 bases of the junction left unmatched. The CDR3 totals 15 residues. DNA for the CDR3: TGTGCCAGCAGCCCGGGGACAGGGGGATCCTACGAGCAGTACTTC. Its translation: CASSPGTGGSYEQYF.

The gene calls are TRBV2 and TRBJ2-1; 9 bases line up with TRBD2. There are 16 residues in the CDR3. Germline V gene sequence: CDR1 SNHLY, CDR2 FYNNEI. V gave up 3 bases and J gave up 0 bases; unmatched junction bases: 3. The CDR3 protein is CASSDNSGSSYNEQFF. CDR3 nucleotide sequence: TGTGCCAGCAGTGACAATAGCGGGAGCTCCTACAATGAGCAGTTCTTC.

The chain recombines TRBV4-2 with TRBJ1-4; D uncertain. With 4 bases removed from V and 0 bases from J, the gap between germline ends came to 9 bases. The germline gives CDR1 LGHNA, CDR2 YNFKEQ. The CDR3 totals 15 residues. The DNA of the CDR3 is TGTGCCAGCAGCCTTCGGCCAGCAACTAATGAAAAACTGTTTTTT. It specifies CASSLRPATNEKLFF.